The clone carrying this T cell receptor beta chain was picked up a small number of times. The antigen is undetermined. The data derive from a study of T cell repertoires in cytomegalovirus infection. Looking at the study overall: Recently described HLA-C-restricted plus well-studied HLA-B-restricted CMV epitopes were used. A matching HLA type, together with CMV infection, was signaled by public TCR beta signatures. Notes on the study in general: The ex vivo response showed dominance by HLA-C-restricted CMV-specific TCR beta clonotypes. Frequencies of public TCR beta families were cumulated, and this identified carriers of CMV plus the relevant HLA.

One entry per CDR3 protein, called by TCRdb with MiXCR from the reads. The sample consists of around 300,000 distinct CDR3 sequences, 20% to 25% of them appearing once. V trimming: 5 bases; J trimming: 4 bases; junction bases outside the gene matches: 11. Germline CDR1 and CDR2: SGHAT and FQNNGV. This CDR3 has 16 residues. The gene calls are TRBV11-2 and TRBJ2-7; 10 positions agree with TRBD2. The sample consisted of cultured PBMCs, taken from culture after CMV antigen stimulation. The receptor was isolated from a human donor in good health (CMV status not recorded). Some clones in this sample may be carry-over from other donors' samples. CDR3 DNA: TGTGCCAGCAGCCCAATAAGCGGGAGGGCCTATTACGAGCAGTACTTC. The encoded protein is CASSPISGRAYYEQYF.